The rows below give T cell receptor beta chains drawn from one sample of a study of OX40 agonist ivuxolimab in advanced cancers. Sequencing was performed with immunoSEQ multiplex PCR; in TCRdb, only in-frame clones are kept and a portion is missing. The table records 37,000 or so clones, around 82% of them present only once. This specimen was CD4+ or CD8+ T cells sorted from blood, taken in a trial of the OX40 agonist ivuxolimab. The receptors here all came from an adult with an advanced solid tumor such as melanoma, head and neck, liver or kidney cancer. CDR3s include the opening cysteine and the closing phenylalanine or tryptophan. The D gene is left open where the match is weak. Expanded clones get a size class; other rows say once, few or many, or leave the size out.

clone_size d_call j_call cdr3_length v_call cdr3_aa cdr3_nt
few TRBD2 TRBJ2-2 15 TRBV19 CASKVLAEDTGELFF TGTGCCAGTAAGGTGCTAGCGGAAGACACCGGGGAGCTGTTTTTT
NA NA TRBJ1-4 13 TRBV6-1 CASTPGVAEKLFF TGTGCCAGCACGCCGGGGGTTGCTGAAAAACTGTTTTTT
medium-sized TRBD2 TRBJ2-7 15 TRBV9 CASSVEGSGRSEQYF TGTGCCAGCAGCGTAGAGGGTAGCGGGAGAAGCGAGCAGTACTTC
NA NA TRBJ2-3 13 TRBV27 CASSSKPGGEGRF TGTGCCAGCAGTTCCAAGCCCGGGGGCGAGGGACGATTT
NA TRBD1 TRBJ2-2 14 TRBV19 CASRRQGNTGELFF TGTGCCAGTAGGAGACAGGGAAACACCGGGGAGCTGTTTTTT
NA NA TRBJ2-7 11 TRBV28 CASSPRGEQYF TGTGCCAGCAGTCCCAGGGGCGAGCAGTACTTC
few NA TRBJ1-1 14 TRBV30 CAWSVTPMNTEAFF TGTGCCTGGAGTGTAACACCAATGAACACTGAAGCTTTCTTT
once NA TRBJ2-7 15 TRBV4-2 CASSQERGIGYEQYF TGTGCCAGCAGCCAAGAGAGGGGGATCGGATACGAGCAGTACTTC
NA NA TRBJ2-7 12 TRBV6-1 CASSVQDYEQYF TGTGCCAGCAGTGTACAGGATTACGAGCAGTACTTC
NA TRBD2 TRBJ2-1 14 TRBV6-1 CALGGGLADTEQFF TGTGCCCTTGGGGGGGGACTAGCGGACACTGAGCAGTTCTTC
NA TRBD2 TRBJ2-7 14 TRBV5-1 CASSSSGGAYEQYF TGCGCCAGCAGCTCGAGCGGGGGGGCATACGAGCAGTACTTC
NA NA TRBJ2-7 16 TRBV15 CATSREMGNRLDEQYF TGTGCCACCAGCAGAGAGATGGGCAACAGGTTGGACGAGCAGTACTTC
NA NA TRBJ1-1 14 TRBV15 CATSRGGVNTEAFF TGTGCCACCAGCAGAGGGGGAGTGAACACTGAAGCTTTCTTT
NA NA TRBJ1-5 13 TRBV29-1 CSVAPGPGGPQHF TGCAGCGTTGCCCCAGGGCCCGGGGGTCCCCAGCATTTT
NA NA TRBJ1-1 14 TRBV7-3 CASSALGRNTEAFF TGTGCCAGCAGCGCCCTAGGGCGGAACACTGAAGCTTTCTTT
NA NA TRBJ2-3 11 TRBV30 CAWSRPDTQYF TGTGCCTGGTCCCGCCCAGATACGCAGTATTTT
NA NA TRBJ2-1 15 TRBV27 CASSFTDPRGNEQFF TGTGCCAGCAGTTTCACCGACCCCCGGGGCAATGAGCAGTTCTTC
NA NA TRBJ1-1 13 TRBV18 CASSPGDNTEAFF TGTGCCAGCTCACCGGGAGATAACACTGAAGCTTTCTTT
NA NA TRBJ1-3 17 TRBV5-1 CASSPNERRPSGNTIYF TGCGCCAGCAGCCCTAACGAGCGAAGACCCTCTGGAAACACCATATATTTT
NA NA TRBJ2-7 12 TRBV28 CASSPQAYEQYF TGTGCCAGCAGTCCACAAGCCTACGAGCAGTACTTC
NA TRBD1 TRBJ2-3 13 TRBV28 CASSIQPGQGEYF TGTGCCAGCAGTATACAACCGGGACAGGGGGAGTATTTT
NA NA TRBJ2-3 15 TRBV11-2 CASSYGDRFTDTQYF TGTGCCAGCAGCTACGGCGACAGGTTCACAGATACGCAGTATTTT
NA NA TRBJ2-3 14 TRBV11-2 CASSRVGVTDTQYF TGTGCCAGCAGCCGAGTGGGGGTGACAGATACGCAGTATTTT
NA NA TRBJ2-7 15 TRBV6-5 CASSTTTGTEGEQYF TGTGCCAGCAGTACGACGACAGGCACGGAAGGCGAGCAGTACTTC
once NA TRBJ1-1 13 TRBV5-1 CASSLGADTEAFF TGCGCCAGCAGCTTGGGGGCAGACACTGAAGCTTTCTTT
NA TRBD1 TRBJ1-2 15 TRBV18 CASSPLEGGASSYTF TGTGCCAGCTCACCATTAGAAGGGGGCGCGTCTAGCTACACCTTC
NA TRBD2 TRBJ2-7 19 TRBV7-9 CASSLFGTGSSSGSGEQYF TGTGCCAGCAGCTTATTCGGAACAGGGAGTTCCAGCGGGAGTGGCGAGCAGTACTTC
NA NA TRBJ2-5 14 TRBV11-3 CASSPYSRAETQYF TGTGCCAGCAGCCCCTACTCACGAGCGGAGACCCAGTACTTC
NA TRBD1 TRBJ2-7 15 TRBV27 CASSRGAQGFYEQYF TGTGCCAGCAGTCGTGGGGCACAGGGGTTCTACGAGCAGTACTTC
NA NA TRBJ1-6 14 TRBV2 CASREGGYNSPLHF TGTGCCAGCAGGGAGGGTGGCTATAATTCACCCCTCCACTTT
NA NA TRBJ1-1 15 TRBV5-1 CASSLSFGGNTEAFF TGCGCCAGCAGCTTGTCATTCGGGGGGAACACTGAAGCTTTCTTT
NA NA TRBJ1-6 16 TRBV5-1 CASTPRGASYNSPLHF TGCGCCAGCACCCCAAGAGGGGCCTCCTATAATTCACCCCTCCACTTT
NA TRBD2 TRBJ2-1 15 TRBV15 CATSRDAGVENEQFF TGTGCCACCAGCAGAGATGCGGGAGTAGAAAATGAGCAGTTCTTC